This TCR beta chain derives from a study of blood T cell repertoires in COVID-19. Trimming took 5 bases from V and 2 from J, leaving 8 bases between them. The V gene's germline CDR1 is SEHNR and CDR2 FQNEAQ (reference sequence). This CDR3 is built from 13 residues. Sequencing used immunoSEQ multiplex PCR; TCRdb keeps in-frame clones, though not all of them. The repertoire holds under 200,000 clones, with roughly 90% as singletons. This sequence was found in a woman between 45 and 60 years old who had recovered from COVID-19. The specimen sequenced was PBMCs or T cells enriched from blood (not recorded which). The chain employs TRBV7-9 and TRBJ2-3; D remains ambiguous. CDR3 DNA sequence: TGTGCCAGCAGCGCCTCTAACACAGATACGCAGTATTTT. This sequence encodes CASSASNTDTQYF.